This T cell receptor (beta chain) was captured by sequencing in a study of cytomegalovirus exposure and HLA in healthy donors. V shed 2 bases and J shed 4 bases, with 8 bases lying between them. The CDR3 is 13 residues long. CDR1 and CDR2 from the germline V gene are SGHDN and FVKESK. A multiplex PCR was run with 60 Vbeta primers and 13 Jbeta primers. The data were produced by immunoSEQ multiplex PCR, yet TCRdb's version contains in-frame clones alone and is incomplete. The sample records about 200,000 clones, about 81% being singletons. The chain joins TRBV14 to TRBJ1-1; D is uncertain. The sample consisted of PBMCs. This TCR derives from a woman in her forties or fifties in good health and CMV-seropositive. The CDR3 region has the DNA TGTGCCAGCAGCCAATCGGGTGCCACTGAAGCTTTCTTT. The encoded protein is CASSQSGATEAFF.